The rows below give T cell receptor beta chains drawn from one sample of a study of vaccination and CD4 T cells after COVID-19. No cognate antigen is known for these TCRs. MiXCR, applied by TCRdb to the PCR reads, yields one record per CDR3 protein. The sample has about 20,000 distinct CDR3 sequences, roughly three fifths seen once. Input material: CD4+ T cells from blood, cultured in vitro. The receptors stem from a human donor who had recovered from COVID-19. Both conserved end residues are part of each CDR3. A D gene is named only where the DNA matches it firmly. Expanded clones get a size class; other rows say once, few or many, or leave the size out.

V gene	clone size	J gene	D gene	CDR3 DNA	CDR3 protein
TRBV7-8	few	TRBJ2-1	-	TGTGCCAGCAGCTTGTTTTTGCTAGGGGTATACAATGAGCAGTTCTTC	CASSLFLLGVYNEQFF
TRBV12-3/TRBV12-4	-	TRBJ2-5	-	TGTGCCAGCAGTGGGTCCAGAGAGACCCAGTACTTC	CASSGSRETQYF
TRBV6-1	-	TRBJ1-2	TRBD1	TGTGCCAGCAGTCCCAAACCGACAGGGGTTTACTATGGCTACACCTTC	CASSPKPTGVYYGYTF
TRBV6-1	-	TRBJ1-2	TRBD1	TGTGCCAGCAGGGCCCCGGACAGGATTTACTATGGCTACACCTTC	CASRAPDRIYYGYTF
TRBV19	-	TRBJ1-1	-	TGTGCCAGTAGTATCGCCTCCCGGTCCACTGAAGCTTTCTTT	CASSIASRSTEAFF
TRBV12-3/TRBV12-4	-	TRBJ2-3	-	TGTGCCAGCAGTCCACGGGAGTACACAGATACGCAGTATTTT	CASSPREYTDTQYF
TRBV6-5	few	TRBJ1-5	-	TGTGCCAGCAGTTATTCGGGTGGGAATCAGCCCCAGCATTTT	CASSYSGGNQPQHF
TRBV24-1	few	TRBJ2-2	TRBD2	TGTGCCACCAGGAGCGGGACTGCGAACACCGGGGAGCTGTTTTTT	CATRSGTANTGELFF
TRBV2	-	TRBJ1-5	TRBD1	TGTGCCAGGGGACAGAGACAGCCCCAGCATTTT	CARGQRQPQHF
TRBV12-5	-	TRBJ1-1	-	TGTGCTAGTGGTATACAGGGAGGAAACACTGAAGCTTTCTTT	CASGIQGGNTEAFF
TRBV6-1	once	TRBJ1-5	-	TGTGCCAGCAGTGAAATCATGGGAAGCAATCAGCCCCAGCATTTT	CASSEIMGSNQPQHF
TRBV7-9	-	TRBJ1-6	-	TGTGCCAGCAGCTTAGGGCCAGAGAATGGTAATTCACCCCTCCACTTT	CASSLGPENGNSPLHF
TRBV7-9	few	TRBJ1-1	-	TGTGCCAGCAGCTTAGAAGTCGGTGAAGCTTTCTTT	CASSLEVGEAFF
TRBV9	-	TRBJ2-7	TRBD2	TGTGCCAGCAGCGTCCATCGCGGGACTAGCGGGCCGGACGAGCAGTACTTC	CASSVHRGTSGPDEQYF
TRBV5-6	-	TRBJ1-5	-	TGTGCCAGCAGCTTGGGGGCAGGCTCGGGGCAGCCCCAGCATTTT	CASSLGAGSGQPQHF
TRBV11-2	-	TRBJ2-1	TRBD1	TGTGCCAGCAGCCCGACCGGGACAGGGGGCTTAGGGAATGAGCAGTTCTTC	CASSPTGTGGLGNEQFF
TRBV6-1	once	TRBJ1-6	TRBD1	TGTGCCAGCAGTGGCCTTCAGACAGGGTATAATTCACCCCTCCACTTT	CASSGLQTGYNSPLHF
TRBV9	-	TRBJ2-3	-	TGTGCCAGCAGCGACGCTAGGGGGGATACGCAGTATTTT	CASSDARGDTQYF
TRBV20-1	-	TRBJ1-1	-	TGCAGTGAACGGAGGGGAGCTCGGAACACTGAAGCTTTCTTT	CSERRGARNTEAFF
TRBV14	-	TRBJ1-2	TRBD1	TGTGCCAGCAGCCAAACAGGGGCACCTAACTATGGCTACACCTTC	CASSQTGAPNYGYTF
TRBV20-1	once	TRBJ1-1	-	TGCAGTGCTAGACAGGGAATGAACACTGAAGCTTTCTTT	CSARQGMNTEAFF
TRBV6-5	few	TRBJ1-5	TRBD1	TGTGCCAGCAGCTACCAGGGGGCAGGTCAGCCCCAGCATTTT	CASSYQGAGQPQHF
TRBV19	-	TRBJ2-3	TRBD1	TGTGCCAGTAGTAAAAACAGGGGTGCAGATACGCAGTATTTT	CASSKNRGADTQYF
TRBV5-1	-	TRBJ2-7	-	TGCGCCAGCAGCCAAACCGGGGCAGCCTACGAGCAGTACTTC	CASSQTGAAYEQYF
TRBV5-1	-	TRBJ2-5	-	TGCGCCAGCAGCTTTTTGGACAGTCAAGAGACCCAGTACTTC	CASSFLDSQETQYF
TRBV2	-	TRBJ2-5	TRBD1	TGTGCCAGCAGTGTCAGGGGGCTCCAAGAGACCCAGTACTTC	CASSVRGLQETQYF
TRBV5-4	few	TRBJ2-5	-	TGTGCCAGCAGCTTGGTTGGCCAGTCGTACCAAGAGACCCAGTACTTC	CASSLVGQSYQETQYF
TRBV6-4	-	TRBJ2-3	TRBD1	TGTGCCAGCAGTGCCGGGACAGGGGGGTCAGATACGCAGTATTTT	CASSAGTGGSDTQYF
TRBV27	-	TRBJ2-3	TRBD2	TGTGCCAGCAGTTACAGACTGACTAGCGTAGTGACAGATACGCAGTATTTT	CASSYRLTSVVTDTQYF
TRBV6-5	-	TRBJ2-3	TRBD1	TGTGCCAGCAGTTACGACGGACAGGGGGCAGATACGCAGTATTTT	CASSYDGQGADTQYF
TRBV7-9	-	TRBJ2-7	-	TGTGCCAGCAGCTTAAGCGACCCCTGGGTCTACGAGCAGTACTTC	CASSLSDPWVYEQYF
TRBV5-6	few	TRBJ1-6	-	TGTGCCAGCAGCTTGGTGGTGGGTTCACCCCTCCACTTT	CASSLVVGSPLHF
TRBV6-1	few	TRBJ1-5	-	TGTGCCAGCAGGGGGGTCGCGGACGGGGGACAGCCCCAGCATTTT	CASRGVADGGQPQHF
TRBV28	-	TRBJ1-2	TRBD1	TGTGCCAGCACCCCCCCGGGGACAGGATTTATGGCTAACTATGGCTACACCTTC	CASTPPGTGFMANYGYTF
TRBV30	once	TRBJ1-2	-	TGTGCCTGGAGTGTCCCAGGGACCCACAGCTACACCTTC	CAWSVPGTHSYTF
TRBV5-1	-	TRBJ1-1	-	TGCGCCAGCAGCATAAGACCCGGAGGGGCTGAAGCTTTCTTT	CASSIRPGGAEAFF
TRBV6-2/TRBV6-3	-	TRBJ1-3	-	TGTGCCAGCATACAAGGGGACCCTGGAAACACCATATATTTT	CASIQGDPGNTIYF
TRBV7-9	once	TRBJ1-2	-	TGTGCCAGCAGCTCCCAAGGGGGGGGAGTTTGGTATGGCTACACCTTC	CASSSQGGGVWYGYTF
TRBV20-1	-	TRBJ2-2	-	TGCAGTGCTAGAGTTCCATATGAGACCCCTTGGACCGGGGAGCTGTTTTTT	CSARVPYETPWTGELFF
TRBV28	-	TRBJ2-7	TRBD2	TGTGCCAGCAGTGGGGGACTAGCGGAACTGTTCGAGCAGTACTTC	CASSGGLAELFEQYF
TRBV7-8	-	TRBJ2-2	-	TGTGCCAGCAGCTTAGGAGGGCGGGGCAACACCGGGGAGCTGTTTTTT	CASSLGGRGNTGELFF
TRBV20-1	-	TRBJ2-3	TRBD2	TGCAGTGCCCCCCCTGGCGGGAGGGCAGATACGCAGTATTTT	CSAPPGGRADTQYF
TRBV20-1	-	TRBJ1-3	-	TGCAGTGCTAGAAGTACTGGACCCGGAAACACCATATATTTT	CSARSTGPGNTIYF
TRBV15	-	TRBJ1-4	-	TGTGCCACCAGCAGAGAAACCACGGGTGCAACTAATGAAAAACTGTTTTTT	CATSRETTGATNEKLFF
TRBV7-3	few	TRBJ2-5	TRBD2	TGTGCCAGCAGCTTCTCCGGGACTAGCGGACAAGAGACCCAGTACTTC	CASSFSGTSGQETQYF
TRBV28	once	TRBJ1-2	-	TGTGCCAGCGAAACCGGGGCTGACTATGGCTACACCTTC	CASETGADYGYTF
TRBV28	few	TRBJ1-2	-	TGTGCCAGCAGTCTAACGGGGTACGGCTACACCTTC	CASSLTGYGYTF
TRBV2	-	TRBJ2-6	-	TGTGCCAGCATGTCGGGTAGCTCTGGGGCCAACGTCCTGACTTTC	CASMSGSSGANVLTF
TRBV14	-	TRBJ2-7	-	TGTGCCAGCAGCCTAAGACAGCTCTACGAGCAGTACTTC	CASSLRQLYEQYF
TRBV11-1	-	TRBJ1-5	-	TGCGCCAGCAGCCCGAACGGGGGGCCACTCCTCAATCAGCCCCAGCATTTT	CASSPNGGPLLNQPQHF
TRBV6-1	-	TRBJ2-2	TRBD1	TGTGCCAGCACGAAGAGACAGGGGAGCACCGGGGAGCTGTTTTTT	CASTKRQGSTGELFF